This TCR beta chain is from a study of neurological immune-mediated disorders. Study observations and caveats: Across subjects, expanded clones had no CDR3 amino acid sequences in common, pointing to private repertoires in all groups.

The cDNA came from 5'RACE with 10-nucleotide random UMIs. TCRdb redid the calling of the 5' RACE reads with MiXCR, one entry per CDR3 protein. The sample has roughly 75,000 distinct CDR3 sequences, just over 2.5% seen once. V trimming: 3 bases; J trimming: 2 bases; junction bases outside the gene matches: 9. Per germline, CDR1 MGHDK and CDR2 SYGVNS. This CDR3 has 17 amino acids. The unsorted libraries were produced from 2 million PBMCs held at -80 C. This clonotype has at least ten counts. The antigen remains unidentified. Sequencing was performed on PBMCs. The receptor comes from a woman aged 25 to 45 with multiple sclerosis. The chain joins TRBV25-1 to TRBJ2-2; TRBD2 matches at 7 bases. The CDR3 nucleotides read TGTGCCAGCAGTGATCCGTGGAGCGGGGAAAACACCGGGGAGCTGTTTTTT. It yields the protein CASSDPWSGENTGELFF.